Below, one T cell receptor (beta chain) is given with its context. The sample comes from a study of blood T cell repertoires in COVID-19. Whole-study context: Acute and convalescent COVID-19 samples came from the United States, Italy and Spain. Sample material is recorded as cDNA or gDNA derived from T cells, B-cell-depleted T cells, or PBMCs.

Original data processing: Reference gene primer amplification yielded estimated nucleated cell counts. Sequencing was performed with immunoSEQ multiplex PCR; in TCRdb, only in-frame clones are kept and a portion is missing. Clone size and V and J calls were adopted from that table, with D and trimming inferred from the DNA. The sample lists some 350,000 clones, around 91% occurring once. The CDR3 runs 18 residues. The V and J ends lost 4 bases and 4 bases respectively, with 23 bases between them. CDR1 is MDHEN and CDR2 is SYDVKM in the germline V gene. Sequencing was carried out using peripheral blood. The rearrangement links TRBV28 to TRBJ1-3; D possibly corresponds to TRBD1 (6 bases). The sequence came from a young man with active or convalescent COVID-19. In nucleotides, the CDR3 is TGTGCCAGCAGTTCCCGCGACCATTCTGCAGGGGACGGAAACACCATATATTTT. As protein: CASSSRDHSAGDGNTIYF.